This T cell receptor (beta chain) appears in the sequencing data of a study of CD8 T cells in ankylosing spondylitis (dated by TCRdb to about 2017). With regard to the full study: The study profiled T cell receptor beta repertoires in healthy donors and ankylosing spondylitis patients to find disease-linked TCR variants. The full study cohort comprised about 25 ankylosing spondylitis patients and some 110 healthy donors. Peripheral blood was sampled, and synovial fluid was additionally collected from ankylosing spondylitis patients.

The sequencer listed for this sample is Illumina HiSeq 2500. Quantitative 5'-RACE with molecular barcodes was used to prepare TCR beta libraries. Under the source paper's analysis protocol: A new computational method, built on a probabilistic model of VDJ rearrangement, was used to identify disease-linked TCR variants. TCRdb handled the public reads itself, with Q25 trimming in fastp and clone calling in MiXCR, and kept productive beta chains. Here each entry gathers all rows of one CDR3 protein and keeps the most common genes and DNA. TCRdb, rather than the study authors, made the V and J calls. This sample comprises around 230,000 distinct CDR3 sequences, around 7.8% of them detected only once. The ten largest clonotypes hold nearly 7% of the sample. As encoded in the germline V gene (reference sequence), CDR1 is GTSNPN while CDR2 is SVGIG. Including the terminal cysteine and phenylalanine, the CDR3 comprises 11 residues. The kept DNA is CDR3 alone, 33 bases in frame from the first base. V was cut back by 0 bases and J by 13 bases, leaving a gap of 7 bases between them.

This clonotype was seen only a few times. The antigen it recognizes is unknown. It has no much larger one-base neighbor in the sample; base qualities were not kept. Overall results and qualifications from the work: Blood from ankylosing spondylitis patients appeared to be characterized by a TCR beta motif made up of seven or eight highly homologous amino acid variants. Some motif variants had previously been reported in the synovial fluid and blood of reactive arthritis patients, which suggests shared mechanisms of disease initiation. Significant enrichment of the disease-linked clones was reported in matched synovial fluid samples from ankylosing spondylitis patients. A CD8+ phenotype was shown by the disease-linked clones, which were found at relatively low frequencies in peripheral blood.

This chain is built from TRBV30 and TRBJ1-6, with the D gene not clear enough to name. The sequenced sample was blood, either unsorted or a sorted T cell fraction (not recorded which). The TCR originated in a male donor with ankylosing spondylitis or in good health (not recorded which). The nucleotide sequence is TGTGCCTGGAGTGTACGGGCTCCCCTCCACTTT. Translated, this is CAWSVRAPLHF.